The source of this TCR beta chain is a study of blood T cell repertoires in COVID-19. For the study at large: Samples of COVID-19 (acute and convalescent) were obtained from the United States, Italy and Spain. The cDNA or gDNA used as material had been derived from T cells, B-cell-depleted T cells, or PBMCs.

Trimming cost V 7 bases and J 3 bases, with 18 bases left between them. Germline CDR1 and CDR2: SQVTM and ANQGSEA. CDR3 length equals 14 residues. In the authors' methods: Reference gene primer amplification gave nucleated cell count estimates. TCRdb's table, derived via immunoSEQ multiplex PCR, lists solely in-frame clones and lacks some. The DNA gave D and trimming, while V, J and clone size come from that table. The table has about 140,000 clones, about 76% seen once. Source material: peripheral blood. The clonotype was recovered from an older woman with active or convalescent COVID-19. The rearrangement links TRBV29-1 to TRBJ1-2; D gene ambiguous. CDR3 bases: TGCAGCGGGGCCCCAGAGGGTTTAGACTATGGCTACACCTTC. It encodes CSGAPEGLDYGYTF.